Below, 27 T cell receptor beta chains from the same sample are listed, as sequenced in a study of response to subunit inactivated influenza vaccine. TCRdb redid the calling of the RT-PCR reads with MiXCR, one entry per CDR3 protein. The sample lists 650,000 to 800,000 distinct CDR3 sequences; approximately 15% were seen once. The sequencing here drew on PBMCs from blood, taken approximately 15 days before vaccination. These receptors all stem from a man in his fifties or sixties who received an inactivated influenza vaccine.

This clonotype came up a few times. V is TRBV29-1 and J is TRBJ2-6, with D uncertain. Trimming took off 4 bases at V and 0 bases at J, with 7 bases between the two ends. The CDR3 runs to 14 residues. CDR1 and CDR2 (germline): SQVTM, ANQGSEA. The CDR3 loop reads CSVAPSSGANVLTF. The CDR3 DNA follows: TGCAGCGTTGCCCCCAGCTCTGGGGCCAACGTCCTGACTTTC.

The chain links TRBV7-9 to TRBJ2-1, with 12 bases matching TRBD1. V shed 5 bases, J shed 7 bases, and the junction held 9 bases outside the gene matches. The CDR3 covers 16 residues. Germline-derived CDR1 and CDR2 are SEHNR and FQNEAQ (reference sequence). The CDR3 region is CASSPMGQGALNEQFF. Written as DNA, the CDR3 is TGTGCCAGCAGCCCCATGGGACAGGGGGCGTTGAATGAGCAGTTCTTC. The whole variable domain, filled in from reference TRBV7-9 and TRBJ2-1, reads DTGVSQNPRHKITKRGQNVTFRCDPISEHNRLYWYRQTLGQGPEFLTYFQNEAQLEKSRLLSDRFSAERPKGSFSTLEIQRTEQGDSAMYLCASSPMGQGALNEQFFGPGTRLTVL.

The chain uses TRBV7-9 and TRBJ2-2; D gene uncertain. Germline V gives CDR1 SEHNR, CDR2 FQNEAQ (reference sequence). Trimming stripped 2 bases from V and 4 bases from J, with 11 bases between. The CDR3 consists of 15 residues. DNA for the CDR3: TGTGCCAGCAGCTTAACCTTCAGAGCCACCGGGGAGCTGTTTTTT. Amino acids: CASSLTFRATGELFF. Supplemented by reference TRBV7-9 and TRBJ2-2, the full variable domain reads DTGVSQNPRHKITKRGQNVTFRCDPISEHNRLYWYRQTLGQGPEFLTYFQNEAQLEKSRLLSDRFSAERPKGSFSTLEIQRTEQGDSAMYLCASSLTFRATGELFFGEGSRLTVL.

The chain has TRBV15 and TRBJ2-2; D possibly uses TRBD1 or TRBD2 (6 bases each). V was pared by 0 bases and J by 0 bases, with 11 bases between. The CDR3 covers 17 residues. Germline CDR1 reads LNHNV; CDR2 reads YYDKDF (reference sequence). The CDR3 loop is CATSRDNGGANTGELFF. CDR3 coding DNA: TGTGCCACCAGCAGAGATAACGGGGGCGCGAACACCGGGGAGCTGTTTTTT.

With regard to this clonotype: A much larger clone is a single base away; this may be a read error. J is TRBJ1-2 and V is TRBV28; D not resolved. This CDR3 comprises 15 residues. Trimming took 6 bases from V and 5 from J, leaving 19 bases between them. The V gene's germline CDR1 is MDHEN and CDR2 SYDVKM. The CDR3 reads CASSPLGRNGYGYTF. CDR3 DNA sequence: TGTGCCAGCAGCCCCTTGGGGAGGAATGGGTATGGCTACACCTTC.

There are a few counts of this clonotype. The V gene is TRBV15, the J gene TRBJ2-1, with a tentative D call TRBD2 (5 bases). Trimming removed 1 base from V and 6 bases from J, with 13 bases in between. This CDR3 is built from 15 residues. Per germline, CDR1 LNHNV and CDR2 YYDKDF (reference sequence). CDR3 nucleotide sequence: TGTGCCACCAGCAGAGGAAGACTACTACTCAATGAGCAGTTCTTC. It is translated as CATSRGRLLLNEQFF.

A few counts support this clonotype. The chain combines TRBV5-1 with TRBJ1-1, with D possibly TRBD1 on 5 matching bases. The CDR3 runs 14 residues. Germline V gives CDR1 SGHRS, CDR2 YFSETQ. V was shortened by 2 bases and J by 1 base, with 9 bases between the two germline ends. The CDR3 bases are TGCGCCAGCAGCTTTCAACAGGCGAACACTGAAGCTTTCTTT. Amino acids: CASSFQQANTEAFF.

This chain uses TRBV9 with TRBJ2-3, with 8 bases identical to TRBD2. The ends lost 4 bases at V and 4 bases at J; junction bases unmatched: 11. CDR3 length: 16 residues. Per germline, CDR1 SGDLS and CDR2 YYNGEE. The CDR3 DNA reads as TGTGCCAGCAGCTCACCACGGGAGGGGGGCCCAGATACGCAGTATTTT. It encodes CASSSPREGGPDTQYF.

CDR3 sequence: CASRTRDSSYEQYF. Written as DNA, the CDR3 is TGTGCCAGTAGGACTCGGGACAGCTCCTACGAGCAGTACTTC. The chain combines TRBV19 with TRBJ2-7; 7 bases align to TRBD1. The CDR3 runs 14 residues. CDR1 and CDR2 (germline): LNHDA, SQIVND (reference sequence). The trim removed 6 bases at V and 0 bases at J, leaving 5 bases unmatched.

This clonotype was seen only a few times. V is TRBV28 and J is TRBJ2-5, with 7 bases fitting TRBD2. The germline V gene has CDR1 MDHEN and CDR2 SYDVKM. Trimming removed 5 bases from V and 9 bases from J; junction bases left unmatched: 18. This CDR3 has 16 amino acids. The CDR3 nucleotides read TGTGCCAGCAGTCCGGCCCCCGGGGGGTCCGTGTTGGCCCAGTACTTC. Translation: CASSPAPGGSVLAQYF.

CDR3 DNA sequence: TGCAGTGCTAGAGATTATTTAGCGGATTGGTCCTACGAGCAGTACTTC. Its protein is CSARDYLADWSYEQYF. The chain has TRBV20-1 and TRBJ2-7, with D possibly matching TRBD2 (6 bases). This CDR3 comprises 16 residues. The V end was cut by 0 bases, the J end by 1 base, with 16 bases between. The germline V gene has CDR1 DFQATT and CDR2 SNEGSKA (reference sequence).

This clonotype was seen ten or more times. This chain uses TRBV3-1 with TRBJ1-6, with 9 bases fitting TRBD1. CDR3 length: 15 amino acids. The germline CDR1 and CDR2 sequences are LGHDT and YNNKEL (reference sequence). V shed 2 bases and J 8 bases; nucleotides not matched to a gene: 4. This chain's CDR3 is CASSQTTGGYSPLHF. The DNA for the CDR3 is TGTGCCAGCAGCCAAACGACAGGGGGTTATTCACCCCTCCACTTT.

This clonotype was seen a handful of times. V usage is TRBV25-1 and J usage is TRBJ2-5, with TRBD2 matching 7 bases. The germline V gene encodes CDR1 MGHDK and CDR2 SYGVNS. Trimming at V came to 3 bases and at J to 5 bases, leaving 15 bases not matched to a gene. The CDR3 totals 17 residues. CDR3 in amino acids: CASSEWRGRPGRETQYF. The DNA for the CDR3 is TGTGCCAGCAGTGAGTGGCGGGGGAGGCCTGGCCGGGAGACCCAGTACTTC. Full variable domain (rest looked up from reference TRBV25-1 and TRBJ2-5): EADIYQTPRYLVIGTGKKITLECSQTMGHDKMYWYQQDPGMELHLIHYSYGVNSTEKGDLSSESTVSRIRTEHFPLTLESARPSHTSQYLCASSEWRGRPGRETQYFGPGTRLLVL.

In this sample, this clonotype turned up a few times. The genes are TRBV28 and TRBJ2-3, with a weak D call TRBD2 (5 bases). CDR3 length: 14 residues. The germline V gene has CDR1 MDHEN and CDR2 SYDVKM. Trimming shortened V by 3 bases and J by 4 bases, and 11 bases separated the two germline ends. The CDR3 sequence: CASSLTTSADTQYF. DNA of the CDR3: TGTGCCAGCAGTTTGACTACCTCCGCAGATACGCAGTATTTT.

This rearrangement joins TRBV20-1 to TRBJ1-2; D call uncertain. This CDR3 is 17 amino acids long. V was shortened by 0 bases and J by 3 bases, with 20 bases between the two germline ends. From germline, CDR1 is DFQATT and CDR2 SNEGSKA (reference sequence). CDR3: CSARDYEQRGTYYGYTF. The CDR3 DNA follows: TGCAGTGCTAGAGATTATGAACAGCGTGGAACATACTATGGCTACACCTTC.

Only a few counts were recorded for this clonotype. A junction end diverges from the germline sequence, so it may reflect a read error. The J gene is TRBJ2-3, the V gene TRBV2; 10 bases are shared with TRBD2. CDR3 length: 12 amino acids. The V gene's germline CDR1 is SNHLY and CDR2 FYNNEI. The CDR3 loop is CASRPLAGALTF. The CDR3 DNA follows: TGTGCCAGCAGGCCTCTAGCGGGGGCCTTAACTTTT.

This CDR3 is CASSLTVAKNIQYF. The CDR3, as DNA: TGTGCCAGCAGTTTGACGGTAGCCAAAAACATTCAGTACTTC. The J gene is TRBJ2-4, the V gene TRBV12-3 or TRBV12-4; D is unclear. Trimming took off 3 bases at V and 0 bases at J, with 6 bases between the two ends. The CDR3 consists of 14 residues.

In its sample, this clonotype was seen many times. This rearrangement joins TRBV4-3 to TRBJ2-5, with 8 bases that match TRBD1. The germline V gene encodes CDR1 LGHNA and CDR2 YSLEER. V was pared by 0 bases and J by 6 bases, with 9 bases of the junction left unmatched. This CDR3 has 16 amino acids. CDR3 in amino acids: CASSQEIRGRGQTQYF. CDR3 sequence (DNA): TGCGCCAGCAGCCAAGAAATCAGGGGGCGAGGTCAGACCCAGTACTTC.

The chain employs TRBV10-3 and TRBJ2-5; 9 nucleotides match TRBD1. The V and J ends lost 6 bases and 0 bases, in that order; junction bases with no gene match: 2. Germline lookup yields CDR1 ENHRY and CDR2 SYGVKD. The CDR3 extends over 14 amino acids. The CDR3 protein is CAIRRTGDQETQYF. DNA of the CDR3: TGTGCCATCAGGCGGACAGGGGACCAAGAGACCCAGTACTTC.

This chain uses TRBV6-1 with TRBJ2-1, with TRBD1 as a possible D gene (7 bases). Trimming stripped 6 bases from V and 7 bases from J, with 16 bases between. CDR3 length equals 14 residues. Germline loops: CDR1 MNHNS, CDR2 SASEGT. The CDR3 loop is CASSQGGLANEQFF. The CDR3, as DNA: TGTGCCAGCAGCCAGGGGGGACTTGCAAATGAGCAGTTCTTC.

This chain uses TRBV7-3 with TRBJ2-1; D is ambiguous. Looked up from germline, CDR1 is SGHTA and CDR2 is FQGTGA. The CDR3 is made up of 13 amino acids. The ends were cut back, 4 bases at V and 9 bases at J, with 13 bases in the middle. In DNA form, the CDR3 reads TGTGCCAGCAGCTCAACGGTCCTGGGTGAGCAGTTCTTC. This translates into CASSSTVLGEQFF. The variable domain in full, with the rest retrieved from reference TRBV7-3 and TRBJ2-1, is GAGVSQTPSNKVTEKGKYVELRCDPISGHTALYWYRQSLGQGPEFLIYFQGTGAADDSGLPNDRFFAVRPEGSVSTLKIQRTERGDSAVYLCASSSTVLGEQFFGPGTRLTVL.

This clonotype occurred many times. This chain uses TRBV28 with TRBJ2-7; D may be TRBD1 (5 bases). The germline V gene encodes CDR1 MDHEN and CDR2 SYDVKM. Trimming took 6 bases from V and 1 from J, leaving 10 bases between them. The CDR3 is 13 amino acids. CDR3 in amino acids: CASSPRQSYEQYF. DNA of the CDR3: TGTGCCAGCAGCCCACGACAGTCCTACGAGCAGTACTTC.

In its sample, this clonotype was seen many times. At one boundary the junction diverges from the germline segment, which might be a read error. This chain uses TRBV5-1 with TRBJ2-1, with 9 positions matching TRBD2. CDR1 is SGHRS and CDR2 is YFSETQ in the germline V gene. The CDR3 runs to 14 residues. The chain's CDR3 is CASSLAGANNEQFF. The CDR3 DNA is TGTGCCAGCAGCTTAGCGGGGGCTAACAATGAGCAGTTCTTC.

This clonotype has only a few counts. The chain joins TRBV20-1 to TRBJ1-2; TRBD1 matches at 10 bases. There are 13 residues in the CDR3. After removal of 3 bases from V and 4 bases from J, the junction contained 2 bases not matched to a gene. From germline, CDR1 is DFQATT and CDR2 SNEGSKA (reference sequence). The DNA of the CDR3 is TGCAGTGCTAGGACAGGGGGCACCTATGGCTACACCTTC. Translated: CSARTGGTYGYTF.

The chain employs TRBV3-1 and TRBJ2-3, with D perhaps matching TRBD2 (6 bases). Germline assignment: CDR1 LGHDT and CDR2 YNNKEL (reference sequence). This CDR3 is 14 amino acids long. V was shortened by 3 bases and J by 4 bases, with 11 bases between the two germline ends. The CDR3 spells CASSHGGWADTQYF. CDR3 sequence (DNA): TGTGCCAGCAGCCACGGGGGATGGGCAGATACGCAGTATTTT.

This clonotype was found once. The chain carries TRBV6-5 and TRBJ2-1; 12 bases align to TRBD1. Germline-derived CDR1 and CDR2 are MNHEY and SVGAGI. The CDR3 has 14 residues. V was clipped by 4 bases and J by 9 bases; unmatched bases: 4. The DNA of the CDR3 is TGTGCCAGCAGTTGGGACAGGGGGCTCGGTGAGCAGTTCTTC. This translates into CASSWDRGLGEQFF.

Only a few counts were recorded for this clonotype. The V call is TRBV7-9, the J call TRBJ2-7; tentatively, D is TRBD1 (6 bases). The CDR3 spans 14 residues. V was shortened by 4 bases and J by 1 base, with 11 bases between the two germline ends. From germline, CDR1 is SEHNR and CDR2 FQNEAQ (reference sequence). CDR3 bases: TGTGCCAGCAGCTCCGACAGGTTTTCCTACGAGCAGTACTTC. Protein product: CASSSDRFSYEQYF.